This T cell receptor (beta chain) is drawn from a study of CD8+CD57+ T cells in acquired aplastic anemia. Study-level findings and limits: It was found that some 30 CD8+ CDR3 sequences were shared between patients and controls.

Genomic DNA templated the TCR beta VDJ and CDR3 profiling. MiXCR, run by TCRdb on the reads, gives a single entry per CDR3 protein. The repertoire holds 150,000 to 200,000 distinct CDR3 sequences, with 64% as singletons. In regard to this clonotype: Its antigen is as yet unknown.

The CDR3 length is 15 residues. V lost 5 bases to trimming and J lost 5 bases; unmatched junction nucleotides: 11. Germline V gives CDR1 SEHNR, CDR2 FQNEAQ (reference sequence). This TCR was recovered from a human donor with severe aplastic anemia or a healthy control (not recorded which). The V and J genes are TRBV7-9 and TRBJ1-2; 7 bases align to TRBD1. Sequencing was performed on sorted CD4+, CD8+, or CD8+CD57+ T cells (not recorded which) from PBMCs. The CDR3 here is CASSPPDRAGYGYTF. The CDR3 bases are TGTGCCAGCAGCCCCCCCGACAGGGCGGGGTATGGCTACACCTTC.